A single sample is the source of the 28 T cell receptor beta chains below, sequenced in a study of T cells in Graves' hyperthyroidism and ophthalmopathy. From RNA transcripts, TCR beta CDR3 regions were amplified. The HTBI primer set drove a first-round RT-PCR of the TCR CDR3. TCRdb used MiXCR to reprocess the multiplex PCR reads, holding one entry per CDR3 protein. Among roughly 500,000 distinct CDR3 sequences listed, around 14% were seen once. Sequencing used blood. Receptor source: a woman younger than 45 with Graves' hyperthyroidism that later progressed to Graves' ophthalmopathy.

This clonotype was seen repeatedly, ten times or more. J is TRBJ2-5 and V is TRBV5-1; 7 nucleotides line up with TRBD2. V lost 0 bases and J lost 8; bases outside the gene matches: 4. Germline V gene data show CDR1 as SGHRS and CDR2 as YFSETQ. This CDR3 comprises 13 residues. CDR3 coding DNA: TGCGCCAGCAGCTTGGAGACTAGCCTCACCCAGTACTTC. Protein product: CASSLETSLTQYF.

The CDR3 DNA follows: TGCGCCAGCAGCCTTGCCTCAGGGGTCCAGCCCCAGCATTTT. Its translation is CASSLASGVQPQHF. The chain has TRBV4-1 and TRBJ1-5; D is perhaps TRBD1 (6 bases). The V gene lost 4 bases and the J gene lost 7 bases, with 14 bases spanning the gap. Germline-derived CDR1 and CDR2 are MGHRA and YSYEKL. CDR3 size: 14 residues.

In its sample, this clonotype was seen many times. The V gene is TRBV6-5, the J gene TRBJ2-1, with TRBD2 identical over 9 bases. The CDR3 runs 18 residues. The V gene end was trimmed by 0 bases and the J gene end by 8 bases; junction bases not matched to a gene: 14. Germline values: CDR1 MNHEY, CDR2 SVGAGI. CDR3 amino acids: CASSYSMWDSGRSDEQFF. The CDR3 DNA reads as TGTGCCAGCAGTTACTCGATGTGGGATAGCGGGAGATCTGATGAGCAGTTCTTC.

This clonotype was counted many times. The V and J genes are TRBV12-3 or TRBV12-4 and TRBJ2-4; 10 bases match TRBD1. The CDR3 has 13 amino acids. Trimming at V came to 11 bases and at J to 4 bases, leaving 5 bases not matched to a gene. Written as DNA, the CDR3 is TGTGCCGTCCGGGGACAGGGGAAAAACATTCAGTACTTC. It is translated as CAVRGQGKNIQYF.

CDR3 nucleotides: TGTGCCAGCAGCGTGGGGACCTCTGGGGCCAACGTCCTGACTTTC. Translated, it gives CASSVGTSGANVLTF. V is TRBV9 and J is TRBJ2-6; D possibly uses TRBD1 or TRBD2 (5 bases each). The V and J ends lost 2 bases and 0 bases respectively, with 6 bases between them. The CDR3 runs 15 residues. Germline values: CDR1 SGDLS, CDR2 YYNGEE.

This clonotype was counted at least ten times. This rearrangement joins TRBV11-2 to TRBJ1-1; weak D call: TRBD1 (5 bases). This CDR3 has 14 residues. The V gene lost 1 base and the J gene lost 5 bases, with 11 bases spanning the gap. Germline V gene sequence: CDR1 SGHAT, CDR2 FQNNGV. The CDR3 nucleotides read TGTGCCAGCAGCTTAGGGGGGTTCGGGACTGAAGCTTTCTTT. Translating gives CASSLGGFGTEAFF.

There are many counts of this clonotype. The chain couples TRBV30 to TRBJ1-1, with D hard to call. Germline values: CDR1 GTSNPN, CDR2 SVGIG (reference sequence). Trimming pared 8 bases from V and 7 bases from J, leaving 14 bases between. The CDR3 runs 11 residues. Here the CDR3 DNA reads TGTGCCCGCGATAAAGAGGGTGAAGCTTTCTTT. As protein: CARDKEGEAFF.

This clonotype has ten or more counts. This chain uses TRBV19 with TRBJ1-1, with 9 bases fitting TRBD1. Trimming at V came to 7 bases and at J to 11 bases, leaving 14 bases not matched to a gene. Germline V gene lookup returns CDR1 LNHDA and CDR2 SQIVND (reference sequence). The CDR3 totals 14 residues. The CDR3: CASTTGDRAGDAFF. The CDR3 coding sequence is TGTGCCAGTACCACGGGGGACAGGGCGGGTGATGCTTTCTTT.

The chain couples TRBV6-1 to TRBJ2-2, with 8 nucleotides matching TRBD1. Unmatched junction bases numbered 9, after V lost 4 bases and J lost 2 bases. The CDR3 consists of 17 residues. Looked up from germline, CDR1 is MNHNS and CDR2 is SASEGT. The CDR3 sequence: CASSGWRTGTNTGELFF. DNA of the CDR3: TGTGCCAGCAGTGGGTGGAGGACAGGGACCAACACCGGGGAGCTGTTTTTT.

This clonotype was counted a few times. This chain links TRBV4-1 with TRBJ2-7, with D perhaps matching TRBD2 (5 bases). This CDR3 comprises 15 residues. V gave up 0 bases and J gave up 3 bases, with 12 bases separating them. Germline CDR1 reads MGHRA; CDR2 reads YSYEKL. The CDR3 DNA is TGCGCCAGCAGCCAAGACCGAGGGTTCGGCTACGAGCAGTACTTC. Protein product: CASSQDRGFGYEQYF.

The V call is TRBV3-2, the J call TRBJ2-7. TRBV3-2 is a pseudogene. The CDR3 extends over 15 amino acids. This CDR3 reads CASSQQKGGLYEQYF. Written as DNA, the CDR3 is TGTGCCAGCAGCCAGCAGAAGGGAGGGCTCTACGAGCAGTACTTC.

This clonotype occurred many times. The chain has TRBV2 and TRBJ2-1; 10 bases match TRBD2. Germline CDR1 reads SNHLY; CDR2 reads FYNNEI. After removal of 7 bases from V and 6 bases from J, the junction contained 9 bases not matched to a gene. The CDR3 sequence is 15 residues long. In nucleotides, the CDR3 is TGTGCCAGCAACAAAGCGGGAGGGGGTAGCAATGAGCAGTTCTTC. It yields the protein CASNKAGGGSNEQFF.

The chain joins TRBV20-1 to TRBJ2-7, with 7 bases lining up with TRBD1. This CDR3 spans 15 amino acids. Per the germline V gene, CDR1 is DFQATT and CDR2 is SNEGSKA (reference sequence). V lost 0 bases, J lost 4 bases, and 9 bases stayed unmatched. CDR3 sequence reads: CSARDPSGTAYEQYF. CDR3 DNA sequence: TGCAGTGCTAGAGACCCGTCCGGGACAGCTTACGAGCAGTACTTC.

The V and J genes are TRBV6-2 or TRBV6-3 and TRBJ1-2, with D perhaps matching TRBD1 (5 bases). The CDR3 contains 15 residues. V dropped 5 bases and J dropped 1 base, with 14 bases sitting between them. Germline values: CDR1 MNHEY, CDR2 SVGEGT. As DNA, the CDR3 is TGTGCCAGCAGTGGGGACTGGGCTAGTAACTATGGCTACACCTTC. This encodes CASSGDWASNYGYTF.

Many counts were recorded for this clonotype. The chain couples TRBV11-3 to TRBJ1-2, with a possible D match to TRBD1 (5 bases). The CDR3 covers 16 residues. V lost 0 bases, J lost 8 bases, and 19 bases lay in between. The germline V gene encodes CDR1 SGHNT and CDR2 YENEEA. CDR3 in DNA: TGTGCCAGCAGCTTAGAGGGCAGGGAAGCGTTCGGCGGCTACACCTTC. Amino acids: CASSLEGREAFGGYTF.

This clonotype occurred many times. J is TRBJ2-3 and V is TRBV7-9; D unresolved. CDR3 size: 14 residues. Per germline, CDR1 SEHNR and CDR2 FQNEAQ (reference sequence). V lost 2 bases and J 2 bases, leaving 8 bases between the germline ends. The CDR3 region is CASSLSSNTDTQYF. Here the CDR3 DNA reads TGTGCCAGCAGCTTATCGAGTAACACAGATACGCAGTATTTT. Looking up the rest from reference TRBV7-9 and TRBJ2-3 gives the full variable domain: DTGVSQNPRHKITKRGQNVTFRCDPISEHNRLYWYRQTLGQGPEFLTYFQNEAQLEKSRLLSDRFSAERPKGSFSTLEIQRTEQGDSAMYLCASSLSSNTDTQYFGPGTRLTVL.

This clonotype was counted many times. V gene TRBV5-1 combines with J gene TRBJ2-3, with D perhaps matching TRBD1 or TRBD2 (5 bases each). There are 15 residues in the CDR3. CDR1 and CDR2 (germline): SGHRS, YFSETQ. Trimming cost V 5 bases and J 6 bases, with 19 bases left between them. CDR3 sequence reads: CASSGGNALSDTQYF. CDR3 DNA sequence: TGCGCCAGCAGTGGGGGAAACGCGTTATCGGATACGCAGTATTTT. The complete variable domain, with remaining parts taken from reference TRBV5-1 and TRBJ2-3, reads KAGVTQTPRYLIKTRGQQVTLSCSPISGHRSVSWYQQTPGQGLQFLFEYFSETQRNKGNFPGRFSGRQFSNSRSEMNVSTLELGDSALYLCASSGGNALSDTQYFGPGTRLTVL.

This clonotype was picked up a small number of times. The chain couples TRBV18 to TRBJ2-1; D is tentatively TRBD1 or TRBD2 (7 bases each). Germline CDR1 KGHSH, CDR2 LQKENI. With 6 bases removed from V and 6 bases from J, the gap between germline ends came to 18 bases. The length of the CDR3 is 15 residues. The CDR3 sequence: CASSLREGAPNEQFF. DNA of the CDR3: TGTGCCAGCTCTTTAAGGGAGGGGGCGCCCAATGAGCAGTTCTTC.

The chain uses TRBV19 and TRBJ1-1; D is undetermined. Germline CDR1 LNHDA, CDR2 SQIVND (reference sequence). The CDR3 runs 16 residues. The germline V and J ends were trimmed by 8 bases and 1 base, with 20 bases remaining between them. The DNA of the CDR3 is TGTGCCAGTGGTCGGACGGGCCGGTTTGAGAACACTGAAGCTTTCTTT. The encoded protein is CASGRTGRFENTEAFF.

This clonotype appeared many times. The rearrangement joins TRBV24-1 to TRBJ1-2, with D possibly being TRBD1 (6 bases). V was pared by 8 bases and J by 5 bases, with 8 bases between. Germline CDR1 is KGHDR and CDR2 is SFDVKD. This CDR3 region has 11 residues. CDR3 region: CATKGTYGYTF. CDR3 DNA sequence: TGTGCCACCAAGGGGACATATGGCTACACCTTC.

This clonotype was seen many times. This sequence joins TRBV3-1 and TRBJ1-5; D uncertain. Germline V lookup: CDR1 LGHDT, CDR2 YNNKEL (reference sequence). Trimming removed 2 bases from V and 4 bases from J, with 6 bases in between. This CDR3 spans 13 amino acids. The CDR3, as DNA: TGTGCCAGCAGCCAACAGGAAAATCAGCCCCAGCATTTT. Its protein product is CASSQQENQPQHF.

This clonotype was observed many times. The chain is built from TRBV10-2 and TRBJ2-2; the D is unclear. The V end lost 7 bases, the J end lost 4 bases, and 7 bases lay between the germline ends. CDR1 and CDR2 from the germline V gene are WSHSY and SAAADI. This CDR3 comprises 12 residues. The DNA of the CDR3 is TGCGCCAGCAAGATCCCCACCGGGGAGCTGTTTTTT. Its translation is CASKIPTGELFF.

This clonotype was detected many times. This sequence joins TRBV2 and TRBJ1-2; D gene ambiguous. V was shortened by 6 bases and J by 4 bases, with 21 bases between the two germline ends. Per germline, CDR1 SNHLY and CDR2 FYNNEI. The CDR3 loop spans 16 amino acids. The CDR3 loop reads CASRAGLGMSGYGYTF. The CDR3 bases are TGTGCCAGCAGGGCAGGACTGGGGATGAGTGGCTATGGCTACACCTTC.

This clonotype came up a few times. CDR3 bases: TGTGCCAGCTCGGGGGGGCCCAACACCGGGGAGCTGTTTTTT. Translating gives CASSGGPNTGELFF. This chain joins TRBV7-9 and TRBJ2-2, with 8 bases identical to TRBD2. V was clipped by 8 bases and J by 2 bases; unmatched bases: 4. The V gene's germline CDR1 is SEHNR and CDR2 FQNEAQ (reference sequence). CDR3 size: 14 residues.

This clonotype was counted many times. The V and J genes are TRBV15 and TRBJ1-1; the D is unclear. Trimming pared 9 bases from V and 1 base from J, leaving 12 bases between. Germline CDR1 LNHNV, CDR2 YYDKDF (reference sequence). The CDR3 loop spans 13 amino acids. This chain's CDR3 is CATSRERNTEAFF. CDR3 bases: TGTGCCACTAGTCGGGAGAGGAACACTGAAGCTTTCTTT. Looking up the rest from reference TRBV15 and TRBJ1-1 gives the full variable domain: DAMVIQNPRYQVTQFGKPVTLSCSQTLNHNVMYWYQQKSSQAPKLLFHYYDKDFNNEADTPDNFQSRRPNTSFCFLDIRSPGLGDTAMYLCATSRERNTEAFFGQGTRLTVV.

This clonotype occurred many times. J is TRBJ1-4 and V is TRBV6-1; 7 bases fit TRBD1. The V segment lost 6 bases and the J segment 2 bases; nucleotides outside the gene matches: 6. The CDR3 runs to 15 residues. CDR1 is MNHNS and CDR2 is SASEGT in the germline V gene. CDR3 coding DNA: TGTGCCAGCAGCCCTTCGACAGGGACTAATGAAAAACTGTTTTTT. Encoded protein: CASSPSTGTNEKLFF.

This clonotype has a count of ten or more. The chain joins TRBV27 to TRBJ1-6, with D uncertain. CDR1 and CDR2 (germline): MNHEY, SMNVEV (reference sequence). V lost 6 bases, J lost 9 bases, and 21 bases lay in between. This CDR3 contains 16 residues. CDR3 in amino acids: CASSPDLRLAGSPLHF. The CDR3 DNA sequence: TGTGCCAGCAGCCCCGATCTGCGGTTAGCGGGTTCACCCCTCCACTTT.

This clonotype was found many times. The chain carries TRBV2 and TRBJ2-1; tentatively, D is TRBD2 (6 bases). Trimming shortened V by 6 bases and J by 2 bases, and 11 bases separated the two germline ends. This CDR3 comprises 14 residues. Germline V lookup: CDR1 SNHLY, CDR2 FYNNEI. The CDR3 here is CASRVSGAYNEQFF. The CDR3 coding sequence is TGTGCCAGCAGGGTTAGCGGAGCCTACAATGAGCAGTTCTTC.